The sequence of this T cell receptor beta chain was determined in a study of CD8+ T cells in alopecia areata. Overall study results and limits: Lesional scalp, notably in alopecia totalis/universalis, had clonality above that of normal scalp.

It was cDNA, reverse transcribed from extracted RNA, that served as the sequencing template. Here immunoSEQ multiplex PCR was the method, and the copy in TCRdb shows in-frame clones only, minus some. The table includes 150,000 to 200,000 clones, 55% detected once. For this clone: Its target is unknown.

CDR1 SQVTM and CDR2 ANQGSEA come from the germline V gene. Trimming removed 4 bases at V and 2 bases at J, with 11 bases between. The CDR3 is 13 amino acids. The sequence was collected from a human donor in good health. The material sequenced was CD4+ T cells sorted from blood. V gene TRBV29-1 combines with J gene TRBJ1-2; D is uncertain. CDR3 amino acids: CSVVGSLNYGYTF. As DNA, the CDR3 is TGCAGCGTTGTCGGCTCCTTGAACTATGGCTACACCTTC.